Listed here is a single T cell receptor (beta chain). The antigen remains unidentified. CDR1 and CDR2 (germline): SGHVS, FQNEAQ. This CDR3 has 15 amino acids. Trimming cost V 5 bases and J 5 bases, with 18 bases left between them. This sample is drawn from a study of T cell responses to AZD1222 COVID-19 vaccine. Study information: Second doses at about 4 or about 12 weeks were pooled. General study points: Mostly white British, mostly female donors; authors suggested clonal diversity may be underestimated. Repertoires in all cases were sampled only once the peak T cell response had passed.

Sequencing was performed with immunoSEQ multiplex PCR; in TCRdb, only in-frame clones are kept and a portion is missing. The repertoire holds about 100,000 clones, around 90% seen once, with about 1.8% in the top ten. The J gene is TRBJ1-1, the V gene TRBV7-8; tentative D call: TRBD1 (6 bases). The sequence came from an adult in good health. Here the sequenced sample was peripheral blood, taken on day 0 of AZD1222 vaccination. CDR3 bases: TGTGCCAGCAGCGCACAGGGAGACCTTGGGACTGAAGCTTTCTTT. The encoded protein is CASSAQGDLGTEAFF. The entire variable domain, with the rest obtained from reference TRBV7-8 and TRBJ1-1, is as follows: GAGVSQSPRYKVAKRGQDVALRCDPISGHVSLFWYQQALGQGPEFLTYFQNEAQLDKSGLPSDRFFAERPEGSVSTLKIQRTQQEDSAVYLCASSAQGDLGTEAFFGQGTRLTVV.